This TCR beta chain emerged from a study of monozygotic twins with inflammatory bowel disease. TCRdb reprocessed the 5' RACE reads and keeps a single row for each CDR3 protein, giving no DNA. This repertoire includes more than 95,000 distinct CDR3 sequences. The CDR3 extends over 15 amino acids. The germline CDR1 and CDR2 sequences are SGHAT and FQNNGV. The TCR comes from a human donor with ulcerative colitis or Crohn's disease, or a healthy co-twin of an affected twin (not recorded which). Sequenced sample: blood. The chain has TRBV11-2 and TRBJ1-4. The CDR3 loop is CASSLVGKDNEKLFF.